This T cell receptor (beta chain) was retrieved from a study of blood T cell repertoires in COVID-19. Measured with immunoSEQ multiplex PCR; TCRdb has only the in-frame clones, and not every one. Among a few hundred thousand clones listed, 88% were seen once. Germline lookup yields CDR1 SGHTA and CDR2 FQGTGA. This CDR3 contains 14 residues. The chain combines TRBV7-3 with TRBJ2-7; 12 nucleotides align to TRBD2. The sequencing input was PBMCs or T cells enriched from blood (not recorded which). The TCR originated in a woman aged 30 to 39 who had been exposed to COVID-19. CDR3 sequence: CDDSGLAGTYEQYF. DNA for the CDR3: TGTGATGATAGTGGACTAGCGGGGACCTACGAGCAGTACTTC.